Presented here are 18 T cell receptor beta chains from one specimen sequenced in a study of CD8 T cells in Susac syndrome. RNA was extracted with the RNeasy kit, and a quantity of about 0.45 to 1 ug was reverse transcribed using random hexamers. TCRdb called the immunoSEQ multiplex PCR reads again in MiXCR, with one record for every CDR3 protein. The sample consists of under 150,000 distinct CDR3 sequences, approximately 94% of them appearing once. The sample consisted of CD4+ T cells from PBMCs. The receptors were gathered from a human donor with multiple sclerosis.

The chain combines TRBV5-1 with TRBJ1-1; D gene ambiguous. Trimming pared 2 bases from V and 5 bases from J, leaving 7 bases between. The CDR3 extends over 12 amino acids. The germline V gene has CDR1 SGHRS and CDR2 YFSETQ. The CDR3 DNA follows: TGCGCCAGCAGCTTCTTGGGAACTGAAGCTTTCTTT. Its protein is CASSFLGTEAFF. Filled out from reference TRBV5-1 and TRBJ1-1, the complete variable domain reads KAGVTQTPRYLIKTRGQQVTLSCSPISGHRSVSWYQQTPGQGLQFLFEYFSETQRNKGNFPGRFSGRQFSNSRSEMNVSTLELGDSALYLCASSFLGTEAFFGQGTRLTVV.

The J gene is TRBJ2-2, the V gene TRBV7-6; TRBD1 matches at 9 bases. This CDR3 spans 13 amino acids. Germline V gene sequence: CDR1 SGHVS, CDR2 FNYEAQ. V lost 6 bases to trimming and J lost 6 bases; unmatched junction nucleotides: 2. The CDR3 DNA reads as TGTGCCAGCAGTCGGGACAGGGCCGGGGAGCTGTTTTTT. It yields the protein CASSRDRAGELFF. Looking up the rest from reference TRBV7-6 and TRBJ2-2 gives the full variable domain: GAGVSQSPRYKVTKRGQDVALRCDPISGHVSLYWYRQALGQGPEFLTYFNYEAQQDKSGLPNDRFSAERPEGSISTLTIQRTEQRDSAMYRCASSRDRAGELFFGEGSRLTVL.

The count of this clonotype is one. The chain is built from TRBV12-3 or TRBV12-4 and TRBJ1-1; a weak D match, TRBD1 (6 bases). The length of the CDR3 is 15 residues. V was trimmed by 7 bases and J by 3 bases, leaving 18 bases between them. CDR3 amino acids: CASTPSRGVDTEAFF. The CDR3 DNA reads TGTGCCAGCACCCCGAGTAGGGGGGTGGACACTGAAGCTTTCTTT.

There are a few counts of this clonotype. J is TRBJ2-3 and V is TRBV18; tentative D call: TRBD2 (5 bases). The V gene lost 3 bases and the J gene lost 3 bases, with 7 bases spanning the gap. Germline V gives CDR1 KGHSH, CDR2 LQKENI. CDR3 size: 13 residues. Here the CDR3 DNA reads TGTGCCAGCTCACCCGGCGGGACAGATACGCAGTATTTT. This translates into CASSPGGTDTQYF. The whole variable domain, filled in from reference TRBV18 and TRBJ2-3, reads NAGVMQNPRHLVRRRGQEARLRCSPMKGHSHVYWYRQLPEEGLKFMVYLQKENIIDESGMPKERFSAEFPKEGPSILRIQQVVRGDSAAYFCASSPGGTDTQYFGPGTRLTVL.

The chain uses TRBV2 and TRBJ2-5; D possibly uses TRBD1 or TRBD2 (6 bases each). In germline, CDR1 is SNHLY, CDR2 FYNNEI. The V and J ends lost 7 bases and 4 bases respectively, with 25 bases between them. The length of the CDR3 is 17 residues. In DNA, the CDR3 is TGTGCCAGCATGGGGGACATCGGGACTTCAAGGGGAGAGACCCAGTACTTC. This encodes CASMGDIGTSRGETQYF.

This chain links TRBV7-9 with TRBJ1-3, with 7 bases aligning to TRBD1. The CDR3 runs 15 residues. Losses at the gene ends were 4 bases for V and 4 bases for J; bases not matched to a gene: 7. The germline gives CDR1 SEHNR, CDR2 FQNEAQ (reference sequence). CDR3 amino acids: CASSSGETGGNTIYF. In DNA, the CDR3 is TGTGCCAGCAGCTCAGGCGAGACAGGGGGAAACACCATATATTTT.

V gene TRBV7-2 combines with J gene TRBJ2-5, with a tentative D call TRBD2 (5 bases). In germline, CDR1 is SGHTA, CDR2 FQGNSA. This CDR3 has 14 residues. Trimming stripped 5 bases from V and 9 bases from J, with 19 bases between. As DNA, the CDR3 is TGTGCCAGCAGCCGCAACGAGGGTCGTGGTTCCCAGTACTTC. This sequence encodes CASSRNEGRGSQYF. The full variable domain, in which reference TRBV7-2 and TRBJ2-5 provide the parts outside the CDR3, is GAGVSQSPSNKVTEKGKDVELRCDPISGHTALYWYRQSLGQGLEFLIYFQGNSAPDKSGLPSDRFSAERTGGSVSTLTIQRTQQEDSAVYLCASSRNEGRGSQYFGPGTRLLVL.

V is TRBV6-6 and J is TRBJ1-1; D possibly corresponds to TRBD1 (5 bases). Trimming took 6 bases from V and 10 from J, leaving 12 bases between them. CDR1 is MNHNY and CDR2 is SVGAGI in the germline V gene (reference sequence). CDR3 length: 11 residues. The CDR3 here is CASRDQGPAFF. The DNA for the CDR3 is TGTGCCAGCAGGGATCAGGGTCCAGCTTTCTTT.

V gene TRBV14 combines with J gene TRBJ1-2; the D gene is possibly TRBD1 (5 bases). The CDR3 has 15 amino acids. Per germline, CDR1 SGHDN and CDR2 FVKESK. V lost 4 bases and J 2 bases, leaving 14 bases between the germline ends. Written as DNA, the CDR3 is TGTGCCAGCAGCCTTCGCCCAGGGACGAACTATGGCTACACCTTC. This sequence encodes CASSLRPGTNYGYTF.

The chain combines TRBV7-7 with TRBJ2-2, with D unresolved. The CDR3 sequence is 14 residues long. Germline assignment: CDR1 SSHAT and CDR2 FNYEAQ (reference sequence). Trimming stripped 0 bases from V and 1 base from J, with 3 bases between. The CDR3 bases are TGTGCCAGCAGCTTAGCACTGAACACCGGGGAGCTGTTTTTT. This encodes CASSLALNTGELFF.

The V and J genes are TRBV6-1 and TRBJ1-2, with a possible D match to TRBD1 (6 bases). Germline lookup yields CDR1 MNHNS and CDR2 SASEGT. This CDR3 is 11 amino acids long. The CDR3 protein is CALRGGYGYTF. The CDR3, as DNA: TGTGCTCTAAGAGGGGGCTATGGCTACACCTTC.

This clonotype showed up just once. The chain's CDR3 is CSVEPQGATEAFF. CDR3 nucleotides: TGCAGCGTTGAGCCCCAGGGGGCGACTGAAGCTTTCTTT. V and J are TRBV29-1 and TRBJ1-1; TRBD1 matches 8 bases. The germline V gene has CDR1 SQVTM and CDR2 ANQGSEA. The junction had 5 bases not matched to a gene; V was cut back by 3 bases and J by 5 bases. This CDR3 is 13 amino acids long.

The rearrangement joins TRBV9 to TRBJ2-1; 7 bases are a match to TRBD2. Germline CDR1 SGDLS, CDR2 YYNGEE. CDR3 length: 15 residues. The J segment lost 2 bases and the V segment lost 0 bases, leaving 2 bases of the junction unmatched. The chain's CDR3 is CASSVDGGTYNEQFF. The CDR3 DNA reads as TGTGCCAGCAGCGTAGACGGGGGGACCTACAATGAGCAGTTCTTC.

The V and J genes are TRBV7-3 and TRBJ2-1, with 7 bases fitting TRBD1. Germline CDR1 reads SGHTA; CDR2 reads FQGTGA. The CDR3 is 16 amino acids. Losses at the gene ends were 4 bases for V and 4 bases for J; bases not matched to a gene: 10. CDR3 nucleotides: TGTGCCAGCAGCTCTCACCCCGGGACAGTTTACAATGAGCAGTTCTTC. This encodes CASSSHPGTVYNEQFF.

V is TRBV7-2 and J is TRBJ2-7, with D uncertain. V gave up 1 base and J gave up 0 bases, with 7 bases separating them. The germline V gene encodes CDR1 SGHTA and CDR2 FQGNSA. This CDR3 contains 14 residues. CDR3 DNA sequence: TGTGCCAGCAGCTTAGAGGTGCGCTCCTACGAGCAGTACTTC. Protein product: CASSLEVRSYEQYF.

The chain carries TRBV30 and TRBJ1-1; the D gene is possibly TRBD1 (5 bases). The CDR3 covers 14 residues. V dropped 0 bases and J dropped 5 bases, with 13 bases sitting between them. Germline values: CDR1 GTSNPN, CDR2 SVGIG (reference sequence). CDR3 nucleotide sequence: TGTGCCTGGAGTGTGACCGCCCGGGGGACTGAAGCTTTCTTT. It is translated as CAWSVTARGTEAFF.

This sequence joins TRBV20-1 and TRBJ1-2; weak D call: TRBD1 (5 bases). There are 13 residues in the CDR3. CDR1 is DFQATT, CDR2 SNEGSKA, per germline (reference sequence). The V and J ends lost 6 bases and 8 bases respectively, with 19 bases between them. The CDR3 loop reads CSATGGAGGGYTF. The CDR3 DNA is TGCAGTGCGACGGGTGGCGCCGGGGGAGGCTACACCTTC.

This sequence joins TRBV14 and TRBJ2-2, with unresolved D. Deletions cut 2 bases from V and 3 bases from J, with 10 bases between. Germline CDR1 is SGHDN and CDR2 is FVKESK. CDR3 length: 15 amino acids. The CDR3 region is CASSQFTDDTGELFF. CDR3 DNA: TGTGCCAGCAGCCAATTCACCGACGACACCGGGGAGCTGTTTTTT.